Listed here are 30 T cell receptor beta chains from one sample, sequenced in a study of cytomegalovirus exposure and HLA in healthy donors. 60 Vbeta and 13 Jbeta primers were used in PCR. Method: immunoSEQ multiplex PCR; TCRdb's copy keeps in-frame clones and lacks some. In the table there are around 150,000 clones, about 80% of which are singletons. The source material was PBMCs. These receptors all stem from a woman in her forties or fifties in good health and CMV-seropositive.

Here the CDR3 DNA reads TGTGCCAGCAGTGAACCGGGAACTAATGAAAAACTGTTTTTT. It specifies CASSEPGTNEKLFF. The rearrangement links TRBV2 to TRBJ1-4, with no clear D. This CDR3 has 14 amino acids. Per the germline V gene, CDR1 is SNHLY and CDR2 is FYNNEI. The germline V and J ends were trimmed by 2 bases and 1 base, with 5 bases remaining between them.

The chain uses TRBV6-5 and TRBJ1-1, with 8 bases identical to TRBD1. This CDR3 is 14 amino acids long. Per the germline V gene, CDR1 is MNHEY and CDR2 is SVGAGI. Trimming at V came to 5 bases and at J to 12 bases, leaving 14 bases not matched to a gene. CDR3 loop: CASSPREHRGLPFF. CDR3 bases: TGTGCCAGCAGTCCCCGAGAACACAGGGGGTTACCTTTCTTT.

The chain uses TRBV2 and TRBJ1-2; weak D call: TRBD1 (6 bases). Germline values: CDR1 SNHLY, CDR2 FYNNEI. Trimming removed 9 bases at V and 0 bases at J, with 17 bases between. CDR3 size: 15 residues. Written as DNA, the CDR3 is TGTGCCAGTACGCCAGGGGCCCCAACTAACTATGGCTACACCTTC. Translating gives CASTPGAPTNYGYTF.

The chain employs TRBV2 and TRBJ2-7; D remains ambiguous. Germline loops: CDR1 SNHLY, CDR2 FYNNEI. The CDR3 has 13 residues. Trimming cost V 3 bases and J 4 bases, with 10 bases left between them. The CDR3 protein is CASSEGSRYEQYF. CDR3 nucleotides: TGTGCCAGCAGTGAGGGCTCTCGGTACGAGCAGTACTTC.

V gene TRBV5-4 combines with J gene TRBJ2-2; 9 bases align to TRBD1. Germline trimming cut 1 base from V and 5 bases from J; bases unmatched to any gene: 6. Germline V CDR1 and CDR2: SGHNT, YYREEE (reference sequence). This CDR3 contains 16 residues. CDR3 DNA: TGTGCCAGCAGCTTGCGAACAGGGGGCCCGACCGGGGAGCTGTTTTTT. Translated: CASSLRTGGPTGELFF.

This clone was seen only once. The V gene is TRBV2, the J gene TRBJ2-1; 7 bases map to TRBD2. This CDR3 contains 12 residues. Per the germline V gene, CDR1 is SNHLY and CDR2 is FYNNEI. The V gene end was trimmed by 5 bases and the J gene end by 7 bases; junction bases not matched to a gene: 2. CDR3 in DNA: TGTGCCAGCAGTCTACTAGCGAATGAGCAGTTCTTC. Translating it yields CASSLLANEQFF. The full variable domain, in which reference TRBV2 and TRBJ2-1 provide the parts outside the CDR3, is EPEVTQTPSHQVTQMGQEVILRCVPISNHLYFYWYRQILGQKVEFLVSFYNNEISEKSEIFDDQFSVERPDGSNFTLKIRSTKLEDSAMYFCASSLLANEQFFGPGTRLTVL.

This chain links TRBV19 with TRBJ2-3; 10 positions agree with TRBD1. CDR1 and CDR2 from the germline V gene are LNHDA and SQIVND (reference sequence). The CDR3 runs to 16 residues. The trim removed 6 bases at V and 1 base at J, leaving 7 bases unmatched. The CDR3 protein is CASRLIGTGGTDTQYF. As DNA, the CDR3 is TGTGCCAGTAGGCTCATAGGGACAGGGGGCACAGATACGCAGTATTTT.

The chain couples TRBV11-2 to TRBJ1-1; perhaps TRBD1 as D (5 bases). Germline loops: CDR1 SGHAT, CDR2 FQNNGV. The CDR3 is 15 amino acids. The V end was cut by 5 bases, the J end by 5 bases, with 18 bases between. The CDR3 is CASSPPGRGGTEAFF. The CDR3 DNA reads TGTGCCAGCAGCCCCCCTGGTCGGGGGGGGACTGAAGCTTTCTTT.

CDR3 residues: CASRFTERAFF. In DNA form, the CDR3 reads TGTGCCAGCAGGTTTACAGAGAGAGCTTTCTTT. This sequence joins TRBV6-1 and TRBJ1-1; D gene uncertain. With 6 bases removed from V and 10 bases from J, the gap between germline ends came to 12 bases. The CDR3 spans 11 residues. Germline assignment: CDR1 MNHNS and CDR2 SASEGT.

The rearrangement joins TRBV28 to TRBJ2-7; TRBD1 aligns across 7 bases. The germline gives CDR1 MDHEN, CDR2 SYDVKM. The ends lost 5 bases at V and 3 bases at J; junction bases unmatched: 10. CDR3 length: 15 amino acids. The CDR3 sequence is CASSLYRGVSYEQYF. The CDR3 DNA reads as TGTGCCAGCAGTCTCTACAGGGGAGTAAGCTACGAGCAGTACTTC.

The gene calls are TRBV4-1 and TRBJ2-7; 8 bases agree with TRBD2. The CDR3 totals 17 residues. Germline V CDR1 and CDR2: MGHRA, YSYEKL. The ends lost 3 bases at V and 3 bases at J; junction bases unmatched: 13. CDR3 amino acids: CASSQTGTSGRDYEQYF. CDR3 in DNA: TGCGCCAGCAGCCAGACCGGGACTAGTGGGAGGGACTACGAGCAGTACTTC.

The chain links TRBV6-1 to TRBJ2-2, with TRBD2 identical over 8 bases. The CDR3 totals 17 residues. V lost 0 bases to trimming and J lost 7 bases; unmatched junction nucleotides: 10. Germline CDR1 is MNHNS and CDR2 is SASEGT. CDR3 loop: CASSEAGPGLEDGELFF. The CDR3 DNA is TGTGCCAGCAGTGAAGCGGGACCGGGACTAGAGGACGGGGAGCTGTTTTTT.

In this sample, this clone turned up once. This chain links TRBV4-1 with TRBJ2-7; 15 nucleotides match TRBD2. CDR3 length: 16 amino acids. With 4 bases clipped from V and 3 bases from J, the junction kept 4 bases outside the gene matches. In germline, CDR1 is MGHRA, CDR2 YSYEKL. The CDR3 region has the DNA TGCGCCAGCAGCCCAGGACTAGCGGGAGGGAGCTACGAGCAGTACTTC. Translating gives CASSPGLAGGSYEQYF.

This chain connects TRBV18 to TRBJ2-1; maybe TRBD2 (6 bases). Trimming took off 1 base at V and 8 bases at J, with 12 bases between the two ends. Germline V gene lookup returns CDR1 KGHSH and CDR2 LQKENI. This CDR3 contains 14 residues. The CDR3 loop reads CASSPQVSGDEQFF. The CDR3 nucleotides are TGTGCCAGCTCACCACAAGTCTCGGGGGATGAGCAGTTCTTC.

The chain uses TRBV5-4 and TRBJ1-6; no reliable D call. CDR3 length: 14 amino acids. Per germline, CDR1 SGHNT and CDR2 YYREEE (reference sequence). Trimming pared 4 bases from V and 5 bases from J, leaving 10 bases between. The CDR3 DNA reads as TGTGCCAGCAGCCCCCAGTACAATAATTCACCCCTCCACTTT. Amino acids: CASSPQYNNSPLHF.

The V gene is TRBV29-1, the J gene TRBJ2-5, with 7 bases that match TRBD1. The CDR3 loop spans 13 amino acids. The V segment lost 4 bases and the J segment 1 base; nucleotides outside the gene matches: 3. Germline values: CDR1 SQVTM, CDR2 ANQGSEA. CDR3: CSVGPGGQETQYF. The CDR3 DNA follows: TGCAGCGTTGGGCCAGGGGGCCAAGAGACCCAGTACTTC.

The CDR3 sequence: CASSSGLQNNEQFF. The DNA of the CDR3 is TGTGCCAGCAGCTCGGGACTGCAAAACAATGAGCAGTTCTTC. The rearrangement uses TRBV9 and TRBJ2-1; weak D call: TRBD2 (6 bases). The CDR3 has 14 amino acids. Germline loops: CDR1 SGDLS, CDR2 YYNGEE. V was trimmed by 4 bases and J by 5 bases, leaving 13 bases between them.

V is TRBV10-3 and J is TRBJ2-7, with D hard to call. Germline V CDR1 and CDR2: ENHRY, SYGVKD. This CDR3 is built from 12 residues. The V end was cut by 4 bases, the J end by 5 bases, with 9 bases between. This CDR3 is CAISAYQDEQYF. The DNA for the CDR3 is TGTGCCATCAGTGCCTACCAGGACGAGCAGTACTTC.

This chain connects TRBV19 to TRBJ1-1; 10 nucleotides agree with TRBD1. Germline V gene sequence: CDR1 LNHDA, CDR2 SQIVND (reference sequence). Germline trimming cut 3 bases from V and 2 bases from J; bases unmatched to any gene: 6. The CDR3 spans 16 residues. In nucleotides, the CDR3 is TGTGCCAGTAGTATGGAGGACAGGGGGAGCAACACTGAAGCTTTCTTT. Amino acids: CASSMEDRGSNTEAFF.

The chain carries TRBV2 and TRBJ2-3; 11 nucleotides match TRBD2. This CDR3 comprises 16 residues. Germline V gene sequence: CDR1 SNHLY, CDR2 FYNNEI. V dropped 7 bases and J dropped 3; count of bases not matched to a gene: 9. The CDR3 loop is CASKTSGKFSTDTQYF. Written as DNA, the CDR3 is TGTGCCAGCAAGACTAGCGGGAAATTTTCGACAGATACGCAGTATTTT.

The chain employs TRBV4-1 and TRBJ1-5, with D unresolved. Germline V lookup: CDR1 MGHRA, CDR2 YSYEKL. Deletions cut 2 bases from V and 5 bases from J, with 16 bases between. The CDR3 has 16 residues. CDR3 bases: TGCGCCAGCAGCCAAAGTGGGCTTGGAGGCGATCAGCCCCAGCATTTT. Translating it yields CASSQSGLGGDQPQHF.

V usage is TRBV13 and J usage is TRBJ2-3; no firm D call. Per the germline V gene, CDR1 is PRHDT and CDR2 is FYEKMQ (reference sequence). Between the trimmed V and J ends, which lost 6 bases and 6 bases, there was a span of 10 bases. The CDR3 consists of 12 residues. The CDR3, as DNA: TGTGCCAGCAGTTATCGCCAGGATACGCAGTATTTT. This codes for CASSYRQDTQYF.

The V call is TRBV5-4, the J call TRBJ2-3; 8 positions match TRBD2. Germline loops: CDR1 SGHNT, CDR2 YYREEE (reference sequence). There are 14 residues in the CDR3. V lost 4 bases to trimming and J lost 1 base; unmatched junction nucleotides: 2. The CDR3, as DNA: TGTGCCAGCAGCCTGACTAGCGGCACAGATACGCAGTATTTT. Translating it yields CASSLTSGTDTQYF.

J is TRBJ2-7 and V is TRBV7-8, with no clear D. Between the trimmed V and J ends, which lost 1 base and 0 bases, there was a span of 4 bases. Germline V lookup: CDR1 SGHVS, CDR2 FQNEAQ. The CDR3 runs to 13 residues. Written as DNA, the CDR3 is TGTGCCAGCAGCTTAGGTCGCTCCTACGAGCAGTACTTC. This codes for CASSLGRSYEQYF. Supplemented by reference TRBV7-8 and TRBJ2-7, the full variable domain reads GAGVSQSPRYKVAKRGQDVALRCDPISGHVSLFWYQQALGQGPEFLTYFQNEAQLDKSGLPSDRFFAERPEGSVSTLKIQRTQQEDSAVYLCASSLGRSYEQYFGPGTRLTVT.

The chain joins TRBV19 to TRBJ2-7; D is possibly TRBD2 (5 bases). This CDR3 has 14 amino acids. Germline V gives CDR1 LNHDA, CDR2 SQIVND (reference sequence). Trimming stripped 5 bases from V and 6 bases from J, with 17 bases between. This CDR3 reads CASSPFRGNGEQYF. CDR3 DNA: TGTGCCAGTAGTCCCTTCCGAGGGAACGGCGAGCAGTACTTC.

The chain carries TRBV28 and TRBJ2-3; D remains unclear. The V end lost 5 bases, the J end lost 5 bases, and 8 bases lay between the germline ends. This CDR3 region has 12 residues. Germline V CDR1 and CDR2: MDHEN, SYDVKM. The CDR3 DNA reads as TGTGCCAGCAGTCCTCCCCGAGATACGCAGTATTTT. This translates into CASSPPRDTQYF.

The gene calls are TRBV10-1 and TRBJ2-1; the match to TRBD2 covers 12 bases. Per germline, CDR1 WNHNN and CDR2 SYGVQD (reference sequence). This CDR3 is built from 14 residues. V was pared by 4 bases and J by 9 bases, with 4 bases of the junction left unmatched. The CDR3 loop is CASSVLTSGGEQFF. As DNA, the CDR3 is TGCGCCAGCAGTGTCCTGACTAGCGGGGGTGAGCAGTTCTTC.

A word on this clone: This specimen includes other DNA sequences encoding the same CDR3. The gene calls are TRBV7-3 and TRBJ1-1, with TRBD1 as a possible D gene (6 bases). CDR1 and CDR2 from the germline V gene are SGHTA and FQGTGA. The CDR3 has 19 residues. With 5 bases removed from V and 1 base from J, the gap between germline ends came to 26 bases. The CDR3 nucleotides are TGTGCCAGCAGCGACAAAGTTCGGGCCGGCGGCAGGGGGAACACTGAAGCTTTCTTT. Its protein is CASSDKVRAGGRGNTEAFF. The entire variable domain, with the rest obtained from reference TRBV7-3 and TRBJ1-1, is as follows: GAGVSQTPSNKVTEKGKYVELRCDPISGHTALYWYRQSLGQGPEFLIYFQGTGAADDSGLPNDRFFAVRPEGSVSTLKIQRTERGDSAVYLCASSDKVRAGGRGNTEAFFGQGTRLTVV.

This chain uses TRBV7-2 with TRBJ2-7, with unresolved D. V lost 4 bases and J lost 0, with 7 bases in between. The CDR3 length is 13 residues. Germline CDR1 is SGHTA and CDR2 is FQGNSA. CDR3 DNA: TGTGCCAGCAGCTCGAGTAGCTCCTACGAGCAGTACTTC. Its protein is CASSSSSSYEQYF.

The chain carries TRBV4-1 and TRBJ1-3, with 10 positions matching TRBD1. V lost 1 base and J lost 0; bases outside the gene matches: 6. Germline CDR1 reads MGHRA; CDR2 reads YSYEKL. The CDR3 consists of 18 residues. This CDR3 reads CASSQGRTGGTSGNTIYF. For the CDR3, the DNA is TGCGCCAGCAGCCAAGGTCGGACAGGGGGAACCTCTGGAAACACCATATATTTT.